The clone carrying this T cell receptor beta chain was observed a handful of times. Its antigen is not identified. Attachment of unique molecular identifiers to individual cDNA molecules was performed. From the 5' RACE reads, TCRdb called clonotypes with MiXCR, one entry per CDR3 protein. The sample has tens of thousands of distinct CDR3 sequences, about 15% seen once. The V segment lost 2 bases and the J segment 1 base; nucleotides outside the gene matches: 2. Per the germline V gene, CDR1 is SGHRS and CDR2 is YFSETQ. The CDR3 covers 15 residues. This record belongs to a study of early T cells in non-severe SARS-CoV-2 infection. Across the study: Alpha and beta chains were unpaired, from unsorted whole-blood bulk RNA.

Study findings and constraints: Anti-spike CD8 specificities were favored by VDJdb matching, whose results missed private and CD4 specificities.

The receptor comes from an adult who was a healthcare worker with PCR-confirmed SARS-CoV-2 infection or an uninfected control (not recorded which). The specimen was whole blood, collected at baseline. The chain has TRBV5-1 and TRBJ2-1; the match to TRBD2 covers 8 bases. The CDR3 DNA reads TGCGCCAGCAGCTTTAGCGGGACATCCTACAATGAGCAGTTCTTC. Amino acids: CASSFSGTSYNEQFF.